Listed below are T cell receptor beta chains from one sample, sequenced in a study of blood T cell repertoires in COVID-19. TCRdb keeps only in-frame clones here, not all; method: immunoSEQ multiplex PCR. This sample has some 83,000 clones; approximately 78% occur once, and the top ten carry 21%. Specimen: peripheral blood. The receptors here all came from a human donor in a cohort sampled during active COVID-19. CDR3s include the opening cysteine and the closing phenylalanine or tryptophan. The order of the fields is J gene, D gene, clone size, V gene, CDR3 DNA, CDR3 protein. D genes are given only for firm matches. The size of a clone is reported for some rows only, either as once, few or many, or as a class for expanded clones.

j_call: TRBJ1-3
d_call: .
clone_size: .
v_call: TRBV6-1
cdr3_nt: TGTGCCAGCAGTGAAGATCCGGGTGGATGGAACACCATATATTTT
cdr3_aa: CASSEDPGGWNTIYF

j_call: TRBJ2-2
d_call: .
clone_size: .
v_call: TRBV18
cdr3_nt: TGTGCCAGCTCACCCCGACAGGTCGCGAACACCGGGGAGCTGTTTTTT
cdr3_aa: CASSPRQVANTGELFF

j_call: TRBJ2-1
d_call: .
clone_size: .
v_call: TRBV7-9
cdr3_nt: TGTGCCAGCAGAATAGGGGGAATCCTCTTC
cdr3_aa: CASRIGGILF

j_call: TRBJ2-7
d_call: .
clone_size: .
v_call: TRBV19
cdr3_nt: TGTGCCAGTAGACCCAGTGTAGGGGACTACGAGCAGTACTTC
cdr3_aa: CASRPSVGDYEQYF

j_call: TRBJ2-3
d_call: TRBD1
clone_size: once
v_call: TRBV25-1
cdr3_nt: TGTGCCAGCAGTGACGACAGGGCAGATACGCAGTATTTT
cdr3_aa: CASSDDRADTQYF

j_call: TRBJ2-7
d_call: .
clone_size: .
v_call: TRBV18
cdr3_nt: TGTGCCAGCTCACCCTCGGTGAGTCCCTACGAGCAGTACTTC
cdr3_aa: CASSPSVSPYEQYF

j_call: TRBJ1-1
d_call: .
clone_size: .
v_call: TRBV6-1
cdr3_nt: TGTGCCAGCAGTGATTCAGGGAAGGGATTGAGGGCTTTCTTT
cdr3_aa: CASSDSGKGLRAFF

j_call: TRBJ2-7
d_call: .
clone_size: .
v_call: TRBV7-9
cdr3_nt: TGTGCCAGCAGCCCGGGTTCTTCCCACGAGCAGTACTTC
cdr3_aa: CASSPGSSHEQYF

j_call: TRBJ2-5
d_call: .
clone_size: .
v_call: TRBV28
cdr3_nt: TGTGCCAGCAGTTTAGTGGGTCTCGGAGGGGAGACCCAGTACTTC
cdr3_aa: CASSLVGLGGETQYF

j_call: TRBJ2-2
d_call: .
clone_size: .
v_call: TRBV6-6
cdr3_nt: TGTGCCAGCAGCCGACAGCAGGTCACCGGGGAGCTGTTTTTT
cdr3_aa: CASSRQQVTGELFF

j_call: TRBJ1-3
d_call: TRBD1
clone_size: .
v_call: TRBV6-4
cdr3_nt: TGTGCCACCTCGGACAGGGGGCTAGGAAACACCATATATTTT
cdr3_aa: CATSDRGLGNTIYF

j_call: TRBJ1-2
d_call: .
clone_size: .
v_call: TRBV28
cdr3_nt: TGTGCCAGCAGCCGACTATATGGCTACACCTTC
cdr3_aa: CASSRLYGYTF

j_call: TRBJ2-1
d_call: TRBD1
clone_size: few
v_call: TRBV7-9
cdr3_nt: TGTGCCAGCAGCTTATTACCGACAGGGGACAATGAGCAGTTCTTC
cdr3_aa: CASSLLPTGDNEQFF

j_call: TRBJ2-6
d_call: TRBD2
clone_size: .
v_call: TRBV25-1
cdr3_nt: TGTGCCAGCGGGACTAGCGGGGGGTTCTCTGGGGCCAACGTCCTGACTTTC
cdr3_aa: CASGTSGGFSGANVLTF

j_call: TRBJ1-2
d_call: .
clone_size: .
v_call: TRBV6-5
cdr3_nt: TGTGCCAGCAGTCCTATTGGTTCGGGCTACACCTTC
cdr3_aa: CASSPIGSGYTF

j_call: TRBJ1-2
d_call: TRBD1
clone_size: .
v_call: TRBV6-6
cdr3_nt: TGTGCCAGCAGGAAGGGGACAGCCAATAACTATGGCTACACCTTC
cdr3_aa: CASRKGTANNYGYTF

j_call: TRBJ1-2
d_call: .
clone_size: .
v_call: TRBV5-5
cdr3_nt: TGTGCCAGCAGCTTCCAGGGTTTTGGCTACACCTTC
cdr3_aa: CASSFQGFGYTF

j_call: TRBJ1-5
d_call: .
clone_size: .
v_call: TRBV14
cdr3_nt: TGTGCCAGCAGCCAAGAACAGGGCGGTGGGAATCAGCCCCAGCATTTT
cdr3_aa: CASSQEQGGGNQPQHF

j_call: TRBJ1-5
d_call: .
clone_size: .
v_call: TRBV7-3
cdr3_nt: TGTGCCAGCAGCTTACAGAGCAATCAGCCCCAGCATTTT
cdr3_aa: CASSLQSNQPQHF

j_call: TRBJ1-2
d_call: .
clone_size: .
v_call: TRBV7-8
cdr3_nt: TGTGCCAGCAGCTTAGTTGGAGGGACCCCCTCTGGCTACACCTTC
cdr3_aa: CASSLVGGTPSGYTF

j_call: TRBJ2-2
d_call: .
clone_size: .
v_call: TRBV9
cdr3_nt: TGTGCCAGCAGCGCAACATTAAGTGGCACCGGGGAGCTGTTTTTT
cdr3_aa: CASSATLSGTGELFF

j_call: TRBJ2-2
d_call: .
clone_size: .
v_call: TRBV18
cdr3_nt: TGTGCCACCCCCGAGGGTGAAGGGAACACCGGGGAGCTGTTTTTT
cdr3_aa: CATPEGEGNTGELFF

j_call: TRBJ1-1
d_call: .
clone_size: .
v_call: TRBV28
cdr3_nt: TGTGCCAGCAGTTTATGGGGTGGGAGGAACACTGAAGCTTTCTTT
cdr3_aa: CASSLWGGRNTEAFF

j_call: TRBJ1-6
d_call: TRBD1
clone_size: .
v_call: TRBV18
cdr3_nt: TGTGCCAGCTCCCCTGTACAGGGGCCCAATTCACCCCTCCACTTT
cdr3_aa: CASSPVQGPNSPLHF

j_call: TRBJ2-5
d_call: TRBD1
clone_size: .
v_call: TRBV11-2
cdr3_nt: TGTGCCAGCAGCTCGACAGGGCTGGAGACCCAGTACTTC
cdr3_aa: CASSSTGLETQYF

j_call: TRBJ2-1
d_call: .
clone_size: .
v_call: TRBV27
cdr3_nt: TGTGCCAGCAGTCTATCCAAGAGCCGAGGTGAGCAGTTCTTC
cdr3_aa: CASSLSKSRGEQFF

j_call: TRBJ2-5
d_call: .
clone_size: once
v_call: TRBV5-1
cdr3_nt: TGCGCCAGCAGCTTGGGACAGTTAAGAGAGACCCAGTACTTC
cdr3_aa: CASSLGQLRETQYF

j_call: TRBJ1-2
d_call: .
clone_size: .
v_call: TRBV18
cdr3_nt: TGTGCCAGCTCACCAGACAGCTATGGCTACACCTTC
cdr3_aa: CASSPDSYGYTF

j_call: TRBJ2-2
d_call: TRBD1
clone_size: .
v_call: TRBV2
cdr3_nt: TGTGCCAGCAGTGAATCGGGACAGGGCACCGGGGAGCTGTTTTTT
cdr3_aa: CASSESGQGTGELFF